One TCR beta chain is described in this entry. Stated time point: recipient sample about 28 days before transplant, after cytoreduction. Blood collection times were about day -28 and days 30, 100, 180 posttransplant. This entry belongs to a study of T cell clonotyping in hematopoietic cell transplantation. Study-wide context: Recipients' pretransplant samples followed cytoreduction.

Produced via immunoSEQ multiplex PCR; TCRdb's table is partial and in-frame only. Of about 76,000 clones listed, 90% to 96% were seen once; the top ten hold roughly 1.5%. CDR3 length: 16 amino acids. The sample here was peripheral blood mononuclear cells, taken before stem cell transplant. The chain uses TRBV21-1 and TRBJ2-1; TRBD2 is taken as the D call from the table, unchecked against the DNA. TRBV21-1 is a known pseudogene. The clonotype originates from a woman between 45 and 60 years old with acute myeloid leukemia. Some clones in this sample may be carry-over from other donors' samples. This chain's CDR3 is CASRRLAGVPNDEQFF. CDR3 in DNA: TGTGCCAGCAGACGACTAGCGGGAGTCCCCAATGATGAGCAGTTCTTC.